This T cell receptor (beta chain) was identified in a study of response to subunit inactivated influenza vaccine (dated by TCRdb to between 2017 and 2018). For the wider study: The study used deep quantitative T cell receptor repertoire profiling to track responses to a trivalent subunit inactivated influenza vaccine.

Points the paper makes about the study in general: The authors proposed that each seasonal influenza vaccination may bring in only a limited number of new T cells.

CDR1 and CDR2 are drawn from the germline V gene: MNHNS, SASEGT. V loses 6 bases of germline sequence and J loses 4 bases, and the interval between the two ends is 15 bases. The CDR3 holds 15 amino acids from the cysteine to the phenylalanine. Kept here is only the CDR3 DNA, which spans 45 bases and is read in frame from base 1. The library relied on RT-PCR. The instrument was an Illumina HiSeq 2500. TCRdb reran the public reads through fastp at Q25 and MiXCR, keeping productive beta chains. When rows share a CDR3 protein, they turn into one entry using the most common DNA and genes. Across this sample there are around 530,000 distinct CDR3 sequences, with about 15% seen only once. Less than 4% of the sample belongs to the ten largest clones. About this clonotype: No cognate antigen has been identified for it. Qualities for individual bases were not recorded, and no much larger clone is one base off.

The material was CD4+ T cells sorted from PBMCs, obtained approximately 25 months after vaccination. This clonotype originated in a man in his fifties or sixties who received an inactivated influenza vaccine. Donor details come from another sample of the same person, matched by shared clones. The chain is encoded by TRBV6-1 joined to TRBJ1-4, with an unclear D gene assignment. The nucleotide sequence reads TGTGCCAGCAGCAACCAGGCGTCGCGTAATGAAAAACTGTTTTTT. The translation is CASSNQASRNEKLFF.